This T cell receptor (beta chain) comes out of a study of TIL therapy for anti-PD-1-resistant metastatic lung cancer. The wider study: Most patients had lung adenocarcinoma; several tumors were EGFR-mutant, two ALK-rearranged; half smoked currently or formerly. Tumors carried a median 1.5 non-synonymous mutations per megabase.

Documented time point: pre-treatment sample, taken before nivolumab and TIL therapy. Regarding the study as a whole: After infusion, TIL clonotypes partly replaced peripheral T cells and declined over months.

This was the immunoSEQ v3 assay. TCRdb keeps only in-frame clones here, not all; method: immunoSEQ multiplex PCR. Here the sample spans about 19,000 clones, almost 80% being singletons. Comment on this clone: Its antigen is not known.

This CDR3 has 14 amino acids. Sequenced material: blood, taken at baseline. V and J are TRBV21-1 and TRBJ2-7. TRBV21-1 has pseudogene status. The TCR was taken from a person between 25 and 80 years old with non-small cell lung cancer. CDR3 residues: CASSKVPCIHEQYF. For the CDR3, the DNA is TGTGCCAGCAGCAAAGTCCCTTGCATCCACGAGCAGTACTTC.